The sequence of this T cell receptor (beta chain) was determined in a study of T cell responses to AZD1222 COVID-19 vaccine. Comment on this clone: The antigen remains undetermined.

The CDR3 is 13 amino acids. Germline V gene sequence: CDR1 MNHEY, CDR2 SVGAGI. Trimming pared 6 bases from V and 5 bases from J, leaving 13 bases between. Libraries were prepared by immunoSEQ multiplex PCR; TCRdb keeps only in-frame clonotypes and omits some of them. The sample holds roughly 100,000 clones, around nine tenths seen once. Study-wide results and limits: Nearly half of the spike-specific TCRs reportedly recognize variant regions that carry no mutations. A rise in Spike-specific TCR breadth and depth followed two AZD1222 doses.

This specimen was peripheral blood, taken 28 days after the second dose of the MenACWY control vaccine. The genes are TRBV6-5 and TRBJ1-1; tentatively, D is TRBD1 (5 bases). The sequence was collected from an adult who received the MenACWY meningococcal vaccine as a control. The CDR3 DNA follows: TGTGCCAGCAGCCTCCGATCAGGGACTGAAGCTTTCTTT. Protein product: CASSLRSGTEAFF.